The next 22 T cell receptor beta chains were all read from a single sample in a study of human T cells and chemical hapten exposure. TCRdb recomputed calls from the RACE reads with MiXCR, one row per CDR3 protein. The data contain 82,000 or so distinct CDR3 sequences, roughly 13% of them singletons. Time point denoted: patch test 3, about 24 weeks after DPC sensitization. Treatment noted: therapeutic diphenylcyclopropenone sensitization with weekly scalp DPC. The specimen comprised whole blood, sampled in connection with sensitization to the hapten diphenylcyclopropenone (DPC). These receptors were taken from a woman aged 50 to 60 with alopecia areata. Some clones in this sample may be carry-over from other donors' samples.

Regarding this clonotype: This sequence may be a read error, since a much larger clone differs from it by one base. The chain joins TRBV10-3 to TRBJ2-7, with D possibly TRBD1 on 6 matching bases. The CDR3 is 14 amino acids. The V gene lost 6 bases and the J gene lost 3 bases, with 15 bases spanning the gap. CDR1 is ENHRY, CDR2 SYGVKD, per germline. The CDR3 protein is CAIRPGHGGYEQYF. CDR3 in DNA: TGTGCCATCAGGCCGGGACATGGAGGCTACGAGCAGTACTTC.

The sample holds a few counts of this clonotype. The V gene is TRBV30, the J gene TRBJ1-6; the D gene is possibly TRBD1 (6 bases). Germline lookup yields CDR1 GTSNPN and CDR2 SVGIG (reference sequence). V was cut by 1 base and J by 9 bases, with 7 bases left in between. The CDR3 is made up of 12 amino acids. The CDR3 loop reads CAWSGTASPLHF. DNA for the CDR3: TGTGCCTGGAGTGGGACAGCTTCACCCCTCCACTTT.

This clonotype has a count of ten or more. The V call is TRBV7-3, the J call TRBJ2-5; 8 positions match TRBD1. Germline V CDR1 and CDR2: SGHTA, FQGTGA. This CDR3 spans 16 amino acids. V gave up 2 bases and J gave up 5 bases; unmatched junction bases: 10. The CDR3 sequence is CASSLLGQGLGETQYF. In DNA form, the CDR3 reads TGTGCCAGCAGCTTATTAGGACAGGGCCTAGGGGAGACCCAGTACTTC.

A remark on this clonotype: A much larger clone lies a single base off, so this may be a read error. This sequence joins TRBV28 and TRBJ2-3, with a tentative D call TRBD1 (5 bases). The germline V gene has CDR1 MDHEN and CDR2 SYDVKM. This CDR3 region has 17 residues. The CDR3 DNA is TGTGTCAGCAGTCGACCCCGTATAGACAGTAGCACAGATACGCAGTATTTT. Residues: CVSSRPRIDSSTDTQYF.

At least ten counts were recorded for this clonotype. V usage is TRBV11-2 and J usage is TRBJ2-7, with D perhaps matching TRBD1 or TRBD2 (5 bases each). The CDR3 runs to 17 residues. V shed 5 bases and J shed 1 base, with 21 bases lying between them. The germline V gene has CDR1 SGHAT and CDR2 FQNNGV. The DNA of the CDR3 is TGTGCCAGCAGCACCAGCACGGGGCCCCTAACGTCCTACGAGCAGTACTTC. Its protein product is CASSTSTGPLTSYEQYF.

The table lists this clonotype with a few counts. The chain is built from TRBV18 and TRBJ2-3; D uncertain. V lost 0 bases to trimming and J lost 4 bases, with 11 bases between them. Germline V lookup: CDR1 KGHSH, CDR2 LQKENI. The length of the CDR3 is 15 residues. CDR3 residues: CASSPPGSLADTQYF. Written as DNA, the CDR3 is TGTGCCAGCTCACCACCGGGGTCGCTGGCAGATACGCAGTATTTT.

This sequence joins TRBV5-1 and TRBJ2-1; D gene uncertain. This CDR3 spans 13 amino acids. Germline lookup yields CDR1 SGHRS and CDR2 YFSETQ. The V gene lost 5 bases and the J gene lost 5 bases, with 11 bases spanning the gap. In nucleotides, the CDR3 is TGCGCCAGCAGTTGGAATCTAGACAATGAGCAGTTCTTC. Translated, it gives CASSWNLDNEQFF.

This clonotype was recorded a few times. The chain employs TRBV2 and TRBJ2-1; 9 nucleotides align to TRBD2. From germline, CDR1 is SNHLY and CDR2 FYNNEI. V lost 8 bases, J lost 6 bases, and 11 bases stayed unmatched. This CDR3 has 15 residues. CDR3 in DNA: TGTGCCAGCTTAAGCCCCCTAGCGGGATTCAATGAGCAGTTCTTC. Encoded protein: CASLSPLAGFNEQFF.

This clonotype has ten or more counts. V and J are TRBV19 and TRBJ2-1, with 7 positions matching TRBD2. Germline V gene sequence: CDR1 LNHDA, CDR2 SQIVND (reference sequence). The CDR3 loop spans 15 amino acids. The trim removed 5 bases at V and 4 bases at J, leaving 8 bases unmatched. The chain's CDR3 is CASSPTSEKYNEQFF. The CDR3 bases are TGTGCCAGTAGTCCTACTAGCGAAAAATACAATGAGCAGTTCTTC.

This clonotype was seen at least ten times. The J gene is TRBJ2-1, the V gene TRBV2; D is undetermined. V lost 6 bases, J lost 6 bases, and 6 bases lay in between. Germline assignment: CDR1 SNHLY and CDR2 FYNNEI. The CDR3 sequence is 11 residues long. This CDR3 is CASRLLNEQFF. CDR3 coding DNA: TGTGCCAGCAGACTGCTCAATGAGCAGTTCTTC.

This clonotype was detected only a few times. The chain joins TRBV29-1 to TRBJ2-2; perhaps TRBD2 as D (6 bases). Germline V CDR1 and CDR2: SQVTM, ANQGSEA. CDR3 length: 16 amino acids. Trimming removed 8 bases from V and 7 bases from J, with 26 bases in between. The CDR3 region has the DNA TGCAGCATCCGAGGTCTGGTAACCGGGGGTGTCGGGGAGCTGTTTTTT. It translates to CSIRGLVTGGVGELFF.

This clonotype has ten or more counts. This chain uses TRBV20-1 with TRBJ1-2; 8 bases align to TRBD1. The trim removed 3 bases at V and 2 bases at J, leaving 5 bases unmatched. The CDR3 runs 14 residues. In germline, CDR1 is DFQATT, CDR2 SNEGSKA (reference sequence). The CDR3 sequence: CSARTTGANYGYTF. CDR3 DNA sequence: TGCAGTGCTAGGACGACAGGGGCGAACTATGGCTACACCTTC.

V gene TRBV29-1 combines with J gene TRBJ2-7; tentative D call: TRBD1 (6 bases). The V and J ends lost 5 bases and 3 bases respectively, with 14 bases between them. The CDR3 has 13 amino acids. CDR1 SQVTM and CDR2 ANQGSEA come from the germline V gene. For the CDR3, the DNA is TGCAGCGTTTCCGAGACAGGCAACTACGAGCAGTACTTC. This gives the protein CSVSETGNYEQYF.

At least ten counts were recorded for this clonotype. J is TRBJ2-2 and V is TRBV11-2; 7 bases map to TRBD2. With 1 base clipped from V and 4 bases from J, the junction kept 6 bases outside the gene matches. The CDR3 runs to 16 residues. Germline V gene sequence: CDR1 SGHAT, CDR2 FQNNGV. The CDR3 bases are TGTGCCAGCAGCTTAGCGGCGGGAGTGGGCACCGGGGAGCTGTTTTTT. This codes for CASSLAAGVGTGELFF.

This chain links TRBV2 with TRBJ2-2; 8 nucleotides line up with TRBD1. The CDR3 is 16 amino acids. Germline lookup yields CDR1 SNHLY and CDR2 FYNNEI. Losses at the gene ends were 3 bases for V and 2 bases for J; bases not matched to a gene: 5. This CDR3 reads CASSDLGQGNTGELFF. DNA for the CDR3: TGTGCCAGCAGTGATTTAGGACAGGGAAACACCGGGGAGCTGTTTTTT.

The J gene is TRBJ2-5, the V gene TRBV10-3; TRBD1 is a possible D gene (6 bases). The germline V and J ends were trimmed by 8 bases and 5 bases, with 12 bases remaining between them. CDR3 length equals 12 residues. Per germline, CDR1 ENHRY and CDR2 SYGVKD. CDR3 DNA: TGTGCCATCGGGGCAGGGGATGAGACCCAGTACTTC. It codes for CAIGAGDETQYF.

The chain links TRBV20-1 to TRBJ2-4, with D possibly being TRBD1 (5 bases). The germline V gene has CDR1 DFQATT and CDR2 SNEGSKA (reference sequence). With 4 bases removed from V and 0 bases from J, the gap between germline ends came to 10 bases. The CDR3 contains 14 residues. Here the CDR3 reads CSAMMTVAKNIQYF. CDR3 sequence (DNA): TGCAGTGCTATGATGACAGTAGCCAAAAACATTCAGTACTTC.

This clonotype occurred many times. The J gene is TRBJ2-3, the V gene TRBV5-1; D remains ambiguous. The V end was cut by 2 bases, the J end by 0 bases, with 16 bases between. Per the germline V gene, CDR1 is SGHRS and CDR2 is YFSETQ. The CDR3 sequence is 17 residues long. CDR3 in amino acids: CASSLRNFLGSTDTQYF. DNA of the CDR3: TGCGCCAGCAGCTTACGTAATTTTTTGGGTAGCACAGATACGCAGTATTTT.

This clonotype was counted only a few times. V gene TRBV7-8 combines with J gene TRBJ2-1; no reliable D call. This CDR3 spans 15 amino acids. In germline, CDR1 is SGHVS, CDR2 FQNEAQ. V shed 5 bases and J shed 3 bases, with 14 bases lying between them. CDR3 residues: CASSPPNPFYNEQFF. The CDR3 region has the DNA TGTGCCAGCAGCCCCCCAAATCCCTTCTACAATGAGCAGTTCTTC.

This clonotype turned up a few times. This chain's CDR3 is CASSTPGQGTYEQYF. In DNA, the CDR3 is TGTGCCAGCAGTACTCCGGGACAGGGGACCTACGAGCAGTACTTC. This chain uses TRBV12-3 or TRBV12-4 with TRBJ2-7; TRBD1 matches 10 bases. This CDR3 spans 15 amino acids. Unmatched junction bases numbered 6, after V lost 5 bases and J lost 2 bases.

CDR3 in DNA: TGTGCCAGCAGCCAAGAGGATAACTATGGCTACACCTTC. Its translation is CASSQEDNYGYTF. This rearrangement joins TRBV7-9 to TRBJ1-2; no definite D call. The CDR3 is 13 residues long. With 5 bases removed from V and 1 base from J, the gap between germline ends came to 8 bases. The germline V gene has CDR1 SEHNR and CDR2 FQNEAQ (reference sequence). The variable domain in full, completed from reference TRBV7-9 and TRBJ1-2, reads DTGVSQNPRHKITKRGQNVTFRCDPISEHNRLYWYRQTLGQGPEFLTYFQNEAQLEKSRLLSDRFSAERPKGSFSTLEIQRTEQGDSAMYLCASSQEDNYGYTFGSGTRLTVV.

This clonotype was counted a few times. CDR3 DNA sequence: TGTGCCAGCAACATCGGAGGCGTACGGGATCAGCCCCAGCATTTT. Protein: CASNIGGVRDQPQHF. This chain uses TRBV9 with TRBJ1-5; D unresolved. With 6 bases removed from V and 5 bases from J, the gap between germline ends came to 18 bases. The CDR3 runs 15 residues. Looked up from germline, CDR1 is SGDLS and CDR2 is YYNGEE.